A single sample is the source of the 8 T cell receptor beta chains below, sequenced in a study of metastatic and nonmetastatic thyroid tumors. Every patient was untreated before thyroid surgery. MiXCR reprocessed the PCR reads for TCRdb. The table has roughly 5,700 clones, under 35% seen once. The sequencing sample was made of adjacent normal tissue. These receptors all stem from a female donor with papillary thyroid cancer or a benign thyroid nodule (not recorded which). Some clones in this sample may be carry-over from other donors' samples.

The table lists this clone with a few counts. For the CDR3, the DNA is TGTGCCAGCAGCCGCGACCCCGACAGCTACGAGCAGTACTTC. This encodes CASSRDPDSYEQYF. The V gene is TRBV9, the J gene TRBJ2-7, with D tentatively TRBD1 (5 bases). This CDR3 has 14 residues. Deletions cut 4 bases from V and 3 bases from J, with 14 bases between. Germline V gives CDR1 SGDLS, CDR2 YYNGEE.

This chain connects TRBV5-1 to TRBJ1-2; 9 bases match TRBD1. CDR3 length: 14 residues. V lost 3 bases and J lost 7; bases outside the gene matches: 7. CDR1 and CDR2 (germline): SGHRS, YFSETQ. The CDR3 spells CASSSGQGLGGYTF. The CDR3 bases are TGCGCCAGCAGCTCGGGACAGGGTTTAGGTGGCTACACCTTC.

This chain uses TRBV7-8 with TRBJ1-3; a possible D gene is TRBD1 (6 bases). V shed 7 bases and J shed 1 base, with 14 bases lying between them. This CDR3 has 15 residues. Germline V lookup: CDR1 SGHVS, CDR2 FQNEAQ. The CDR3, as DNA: TGTGCCAGCATCGTAGGGGGGGGTTCTGGAAACACCATATATTTT. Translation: CASIVGGGSGNTIYF. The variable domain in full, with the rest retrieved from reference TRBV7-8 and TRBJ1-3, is GAGVSQSPRYKVAKRGQDVALRCDPISGHVSLFWYQQALGQGPEFLTYFQNEAQLDKSGLPSDRFFAERPEGSVSTLKIQRTQQEDSAVYLCASIVGGGSGNTIYFGEGSWLTVV.

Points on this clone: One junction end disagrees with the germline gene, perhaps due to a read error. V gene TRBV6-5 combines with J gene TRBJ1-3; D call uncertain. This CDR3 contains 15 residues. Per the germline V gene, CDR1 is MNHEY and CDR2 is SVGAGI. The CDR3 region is CASSSRLLSGNTIYF. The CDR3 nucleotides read TGTGCAAGCAGTTCCCGGTTACTCTCTGGAAACACCATATATTTT.

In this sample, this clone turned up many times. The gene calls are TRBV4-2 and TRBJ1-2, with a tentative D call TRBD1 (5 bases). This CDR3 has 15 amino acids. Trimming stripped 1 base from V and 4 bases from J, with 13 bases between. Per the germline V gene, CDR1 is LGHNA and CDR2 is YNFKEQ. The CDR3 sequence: CASSQARGVRYGYTF. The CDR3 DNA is TGTGCCAGCAGCCAAGCCCGAGGGGTTCGCTATGGCTACACCTTC.

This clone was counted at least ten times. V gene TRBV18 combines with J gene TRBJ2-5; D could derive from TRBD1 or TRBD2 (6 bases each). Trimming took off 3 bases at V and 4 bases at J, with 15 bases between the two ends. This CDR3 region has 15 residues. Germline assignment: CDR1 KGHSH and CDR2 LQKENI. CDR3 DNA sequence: TGTGCCAGCTCACCGACGGGGGCCCAGGGAGAGACCCAGTACTTC. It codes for CASSPTGAQGETQYF.

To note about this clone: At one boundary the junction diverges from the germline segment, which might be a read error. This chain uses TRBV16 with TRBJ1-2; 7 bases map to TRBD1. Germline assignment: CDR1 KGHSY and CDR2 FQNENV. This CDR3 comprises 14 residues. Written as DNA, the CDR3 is TGCGCCAGCAGCCCACAGGGGACGAACTATGGCTACACCTTC. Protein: CASSPQGTNYGYTF.

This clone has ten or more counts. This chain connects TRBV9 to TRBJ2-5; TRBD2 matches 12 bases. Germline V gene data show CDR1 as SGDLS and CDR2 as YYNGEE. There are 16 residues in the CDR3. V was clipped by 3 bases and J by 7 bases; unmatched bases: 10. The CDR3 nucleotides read TGTGCCAGCAGCGCTCTGACTAGCGGGAGATTTGCGACCCAGTACTTC. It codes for CASSALTSGRFATQYF.